The 7 T cell receptor beta chains below all came from one sample that was sequenced in a study of CD8+ T cells in alopecia areata. TCR sequencing used cDNA made by reverse transcription of extracted RNA. The repertoire was sequenced with immunoSEQ multiplex PCR; TCRdb's copy has only in-frame clones and lacks some. The sample lists 100,000 to 150,000 clones; over 50% were seen once. Material: CD4+ T cells sorted from blood, obtained at week 0. Receptors were obtained from a human donor with alopecia areata.

The chain is built from TRBV7-3 and TRBJ2-1; 7 bases align to TRBD2. CDR1 is SGHTA, CDR2 FQGTGA, per germline. The CDR3 contains 14 residues. V lost 5 bases, J lost 6 bases, and 7 bases stayed unmatched. The CDR3 nucleotides read TGTGCCAGCAGCCTATCCTCTAGCGGCAATGAGCAGTTCTTC. Its translation: CASSLSSSGNEQFF.

This chain links TRBV7-2 with TRBJ2-1; 9 nucleotides line up with TRBD2. The J segment lost 6 bases and the V segment lost 3 bases, leaving 18 bases of the junction unmatched. Looked up from germline, CDR1 is SGHTA and CDR2 is FQGNSA. The CDR3 is 19 amino acids. The CDR3 DNA reads TGTGCCAGCAGCTTCCGACTAGCGGAGGCCCCTAGATCGGGCAATGAGCAGTTCTTC. It encodes CASSFRLAEAPRSGNEQFF.

This chain uses TRBV6-5 with TRBJ2-5, with D unresolved. Deletions cut 7 bases from V and 7 bases from J, with 22 bases between. Germline values: CDR1 MNHEY, CDR2 SVGAGI. The CDR3 extends over 15 amino acids. CDR3 sequence reads: CASTDPRTSTWTQYF. Here the CDR3 DNA reads TGTGCCAGCACGGACCCCCGGACCTCCACCTGGACCCAGTACTTC.

There are many counts of this clone. The rearrangement links TRBV29-1 to TRBJ2-3, with a tentative D call TRBD1 (7 bases). Trimming stripped 5 bases from V and 3 bases from J, with 30 bases between. The CDR3 totals 19 residues. Germline CDR1 and CDR2: SQVTM and ANQGSEA. CDR3 loop: CSVSRQGSGGGFWTDTQYF. CDR3 coding DNA: TGCAGCGTTTCGAGACAGGGAAGTGGAGGGGGTTTCTGGACAGATACGCAGTATTTT.

This clone was seen once. The chain joins TRBV11-2 to TRBJ2-7; D is undetermined. The germline gives CDR1 SGHAT, CDR2 FQNNGV. The V end lost 5 bases, the J end lost 3 bases, and 17 bases lay between the germline ends. The CDR3 totals 15 residues. The CDR3: CASSVLHPEIYEQYF. In DNA, the CDR3 is TGTGCCAGCAGCGTCTTACACCCAGAGATCTACGAGCAGTACTTC.

The chain employs TRBV29-1 and TRBJ2-3; the match to TRBD2 covers 11 bases. CDR3 length equals 15 residues. J lost 2 bases, V lost 7 bases, and 8 bases had no gene match. Per germline, CDR1 SQVTM and CDR2 ANQGSEA. The CDR3 protein is CSGKGLAGSTDTQYF. The CDR3 bases are TGCAGCGGGAAAGGACTAGCGGGTTCCACAGATACGCAGTATTTT.

V is TRBV2 and J is TRBJ1-6, with 9 bases lining up with TRBD1. V lost 7 bases, J lost 7 bases, and 8 bases stayed unmatched. This CDR3 comprises 15 residues. The germline gives CDR1 SNHLY, CDR2 FYNNEI. The CDR3 DNA follows: TGTGCCAGCACCGTACAGGGGGCCGAAAATTCACCCCTCCACTTT. Amino acid sequence: CASTVQGAENSPLHF.